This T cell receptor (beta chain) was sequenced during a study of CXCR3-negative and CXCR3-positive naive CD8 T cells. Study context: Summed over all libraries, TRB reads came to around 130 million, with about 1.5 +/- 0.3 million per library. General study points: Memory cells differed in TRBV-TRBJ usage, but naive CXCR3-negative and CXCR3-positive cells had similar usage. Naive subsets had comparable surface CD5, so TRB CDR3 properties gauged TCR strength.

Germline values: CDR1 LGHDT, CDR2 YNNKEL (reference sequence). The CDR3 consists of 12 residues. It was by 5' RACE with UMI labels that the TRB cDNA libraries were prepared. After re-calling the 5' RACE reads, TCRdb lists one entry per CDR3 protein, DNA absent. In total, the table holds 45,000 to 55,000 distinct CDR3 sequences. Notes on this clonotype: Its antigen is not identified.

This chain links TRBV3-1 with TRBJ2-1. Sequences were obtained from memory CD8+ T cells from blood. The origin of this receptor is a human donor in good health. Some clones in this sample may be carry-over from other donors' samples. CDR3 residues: CASSQTLPEQFF.